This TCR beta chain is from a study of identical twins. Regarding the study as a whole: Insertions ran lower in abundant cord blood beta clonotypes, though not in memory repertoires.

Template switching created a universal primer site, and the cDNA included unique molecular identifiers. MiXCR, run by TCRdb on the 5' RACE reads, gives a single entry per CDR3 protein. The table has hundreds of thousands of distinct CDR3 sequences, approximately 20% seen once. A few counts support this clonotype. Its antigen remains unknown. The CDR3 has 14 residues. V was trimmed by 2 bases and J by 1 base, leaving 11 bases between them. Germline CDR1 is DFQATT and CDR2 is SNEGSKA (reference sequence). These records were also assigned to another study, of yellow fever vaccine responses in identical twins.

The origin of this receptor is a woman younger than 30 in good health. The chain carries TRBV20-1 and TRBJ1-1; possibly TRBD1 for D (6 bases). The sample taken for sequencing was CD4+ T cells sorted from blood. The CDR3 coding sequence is TGCAGTGCTAGAAACGGCAGGGGGAACACTGAAGCTTTCTTT. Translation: CSARNGRGNTEAFF.